This TCR beta chain was documented in a study of blood T cell repertoires in COVID-19. There are 15 residues in the CDR3. V gave up 2 bases and J gave up 2 bases; unmatched junction bases: 4. Germline V gives CDR1 LGHDT, CDR2 YNNKEL (reference sequence). Followed longitudinally, the Seattle patients had been enrolled during active infection. In the original workflow: Scientists estimated how many nucleated cells there were by amplifying reference gene primers. TCRdb's table, derived via immunoSEQ multiplex PCR, lists solely in-frame clones and lacks some. Clonal size and the V and J genes are those of that table, whereas D and trimming came from the DNA. The sample lists some 520,000 clones, nearly 90% seen once, with about 1% in the top ten.

The rearrangement links TRBV3-1 (or the pseudogene TRBV3-2) to TRBJ1-2; 8 bases map to TRBD1. This receptor was taken from a man between 18 and 35 years old with COVID-19, enrolled during active disease. The sequenced material came from peripheral blood. CDR3 in amino acids: CASSQWDRLNYGYTF. DNA for the CDR3: TGTGCCAGCAGCCAATGGGACAGGCTGAACTATGGCTACACCTTC.